This T cell receptor (beta chain) is from a study of T cell changes during pregnancy in multiple sclerosis. There are 13 residues in the CDR3. V was clipped by 5 bases and J by 6 bases; unmatched bases: 2. Germline V CDR1 and CDR2: SGHVS, FNYEAQ. The data were produced by immunoSEQ multiplex PCR, yet TCRdb's version contains in-frame clones alone and is incomplete. This sample has 50,000 or so clones, with approximately 91% found just once. The TCR sequence derives from a female donor in good health, enrolled as a control in a pregnancy study. The sequencing here drew on peripheral blood, taken after pregnancy. The chain joins TRBV7-6 to TRBJ1-1; TRBD1 matches at 11 bases. CDR3 loop: CASSLGQGAEAFF. The CDR3 DNA follows: TGTGCCAGCAGCCTGGGACAGGGGGCTGAAGCTTTCTTT.